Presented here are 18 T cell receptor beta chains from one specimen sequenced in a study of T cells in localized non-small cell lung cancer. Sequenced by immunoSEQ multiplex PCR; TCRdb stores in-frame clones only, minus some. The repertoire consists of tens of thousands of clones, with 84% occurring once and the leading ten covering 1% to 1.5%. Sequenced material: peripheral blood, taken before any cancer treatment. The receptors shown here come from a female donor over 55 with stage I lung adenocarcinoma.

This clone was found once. The CDR3 loop is CASSQRTGSGELFF. Here the CDR3 DNA reads TGTGCCAGCAGTCAAAGGACGGGATCCGGGGAGCTGTTTTTT. This sequence joins TRBV27 and TRBJ2-2; possible D gene TRBD2, 5 bases. V lost 5 bases to trimming and J lost 6 bases, with 13 bases between them. This CDR3 has 14 residues. Germline CDR1 and CDR2: MNHEY and SMNVEV (reference sequence).

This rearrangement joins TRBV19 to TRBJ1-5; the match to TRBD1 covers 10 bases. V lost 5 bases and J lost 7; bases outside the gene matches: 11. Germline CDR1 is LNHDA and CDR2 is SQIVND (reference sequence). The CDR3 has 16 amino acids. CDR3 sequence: CASSSGGTGAFQPQHF. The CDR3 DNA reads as TGTGCCAGTAGTTCGGGGGGGACAGGGGCCTTCCAGCCCCAGCATTTT.

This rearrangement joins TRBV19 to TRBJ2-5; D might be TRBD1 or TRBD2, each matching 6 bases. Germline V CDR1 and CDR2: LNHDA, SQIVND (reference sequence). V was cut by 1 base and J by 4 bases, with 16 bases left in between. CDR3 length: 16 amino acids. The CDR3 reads CASSIGGRGGGETQYF. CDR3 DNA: TGTGCCAGTAGTATAGGTGGCAGGGGAGGTGGAGAGACCCAGTACTTC.

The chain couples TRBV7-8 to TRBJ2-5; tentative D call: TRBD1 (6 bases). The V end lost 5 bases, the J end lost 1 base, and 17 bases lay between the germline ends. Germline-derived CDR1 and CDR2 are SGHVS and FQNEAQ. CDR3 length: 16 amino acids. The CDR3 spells CASSKRRGWSQETQYF. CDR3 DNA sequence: TGTGCCAGCAGCAAACGCAGGGGTTGGTCCCAAGAGACCCAGTACTTC.

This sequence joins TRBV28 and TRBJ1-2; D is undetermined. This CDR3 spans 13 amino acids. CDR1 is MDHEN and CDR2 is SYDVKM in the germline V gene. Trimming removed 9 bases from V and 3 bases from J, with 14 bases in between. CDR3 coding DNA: TGTGCCAGTCGGACGGCGGCTTACTATGGCTACACCTTC. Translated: CASRTAAYYGYTF.

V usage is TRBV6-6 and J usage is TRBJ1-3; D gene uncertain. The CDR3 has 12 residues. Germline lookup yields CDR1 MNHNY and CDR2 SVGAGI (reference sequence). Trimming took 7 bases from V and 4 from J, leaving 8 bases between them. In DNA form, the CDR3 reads TGTGCCAGCACTTTACAAGGAAACACCATATATTTT. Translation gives CASTLQGNTIYF.

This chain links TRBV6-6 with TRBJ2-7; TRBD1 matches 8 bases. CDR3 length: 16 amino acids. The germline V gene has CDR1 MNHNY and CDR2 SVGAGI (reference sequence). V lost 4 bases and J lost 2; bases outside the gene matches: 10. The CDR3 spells CASSSHDRGGTYEQYF. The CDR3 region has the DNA TGTGCCAGCAGTTCCCACGACAGGGGAGGAACCTACGAGCAGTACTTC.

The DNA of the CDR3 is TGTGCCAGCAGCCGAAATAGTGGTCTGATCGATACGCAGTATTTT. It yields the protein CASSRNSGLIDTQYF. The rearrangement joins TRBV7-6 to TRBJ2-3; unclear D gene. Trimming took off 5 bases at V and 6 bases at J, with 18 bases between the two ends. The length of the CDR3 is 15 residues. CDR1 is SGHVS and CDR2 is FNYEAQ in the germline V gene.

CDR3 DNA: TGTGCCAGTAGTATTCCGACACCCCTCGGTGAGCAGTTCTTC. This sequence encodes CASSIPTPLGEQFF. The J gene is TRBJ2-1, the V gene TRBV19, with D hard to call. There are 14 residues in the CDR3. From germline, CDR1 is LNHDA and CDR2 SQIVND (reference sequence). Trimming left V 3 bases short and J 9 bases short, with 15 bases between.

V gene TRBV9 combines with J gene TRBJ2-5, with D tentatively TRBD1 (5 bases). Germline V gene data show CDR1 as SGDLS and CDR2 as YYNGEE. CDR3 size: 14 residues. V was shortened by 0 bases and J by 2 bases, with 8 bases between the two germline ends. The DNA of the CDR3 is TGTGCCAGCAGCGTAGAGGGGTTTCAAGAGACCCAGTACTTC. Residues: CASSVEGFQETQYF.

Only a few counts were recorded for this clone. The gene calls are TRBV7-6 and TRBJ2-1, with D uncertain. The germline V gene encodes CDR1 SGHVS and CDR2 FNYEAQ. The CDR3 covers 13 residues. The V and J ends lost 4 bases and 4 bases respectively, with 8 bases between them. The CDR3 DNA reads TGTGCCAGCAGCTGGTCGGAATACAATGAGCAGTTCTTC. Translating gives CASSWSEYNEQFF.

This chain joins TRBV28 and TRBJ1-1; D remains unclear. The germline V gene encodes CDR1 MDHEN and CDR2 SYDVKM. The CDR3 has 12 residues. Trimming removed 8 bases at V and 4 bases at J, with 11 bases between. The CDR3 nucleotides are TGTGCCAGCGGAACTACGGGCACTGAAGCTTTCTTT. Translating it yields CASGTTGTEAFF.

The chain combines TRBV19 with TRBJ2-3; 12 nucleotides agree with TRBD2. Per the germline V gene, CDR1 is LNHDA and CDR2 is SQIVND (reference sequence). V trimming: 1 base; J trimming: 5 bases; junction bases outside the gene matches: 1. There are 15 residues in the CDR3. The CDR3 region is CASSIGLAGEDTQYF. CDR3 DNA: TGTGCCAGTAGTATAGGACTAGCGGGGGAAGATACGCAGTATTTT.

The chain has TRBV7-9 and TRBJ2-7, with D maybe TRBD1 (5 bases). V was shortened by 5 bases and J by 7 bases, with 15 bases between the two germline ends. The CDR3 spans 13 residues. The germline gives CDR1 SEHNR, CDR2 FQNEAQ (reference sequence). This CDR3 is CASSQGEELEQYF. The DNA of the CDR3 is TGTGCCAGCAGCCAAGGGGAAGAGTTAGAGCAGTACTTC.

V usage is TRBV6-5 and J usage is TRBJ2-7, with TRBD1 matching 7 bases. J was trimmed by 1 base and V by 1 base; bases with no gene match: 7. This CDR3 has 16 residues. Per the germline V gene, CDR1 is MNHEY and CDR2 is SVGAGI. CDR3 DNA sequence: TGTGCCAGCAGTTACTACCTGGACAGGAAATCCTACGAGCAGTACTTC. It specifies CASSYYLDRKSYEQYF.

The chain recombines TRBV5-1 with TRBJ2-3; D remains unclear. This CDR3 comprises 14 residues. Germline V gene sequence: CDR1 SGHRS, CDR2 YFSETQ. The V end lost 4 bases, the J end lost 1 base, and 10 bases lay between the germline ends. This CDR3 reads CASSLQSGTDTQYF. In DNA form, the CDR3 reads TGCGCCAGCAGCCTCCAGAGCGGCACAGATACGCAGTATTTT.

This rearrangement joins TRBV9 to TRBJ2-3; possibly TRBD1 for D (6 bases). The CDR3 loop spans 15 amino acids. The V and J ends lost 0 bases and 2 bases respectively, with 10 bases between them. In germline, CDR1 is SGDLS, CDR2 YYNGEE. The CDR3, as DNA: TGTGCCAGCAGCGTAGGAGGGACACTCACAGATACGCAGTATTTT. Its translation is CASSVGGTLTDTQYF.

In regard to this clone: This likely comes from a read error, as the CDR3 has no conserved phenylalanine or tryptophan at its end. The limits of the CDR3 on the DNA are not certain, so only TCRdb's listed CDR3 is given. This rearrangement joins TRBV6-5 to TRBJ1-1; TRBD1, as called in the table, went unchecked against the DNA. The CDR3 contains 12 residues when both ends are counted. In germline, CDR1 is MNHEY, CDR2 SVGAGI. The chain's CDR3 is CASSYGQVQVFA.